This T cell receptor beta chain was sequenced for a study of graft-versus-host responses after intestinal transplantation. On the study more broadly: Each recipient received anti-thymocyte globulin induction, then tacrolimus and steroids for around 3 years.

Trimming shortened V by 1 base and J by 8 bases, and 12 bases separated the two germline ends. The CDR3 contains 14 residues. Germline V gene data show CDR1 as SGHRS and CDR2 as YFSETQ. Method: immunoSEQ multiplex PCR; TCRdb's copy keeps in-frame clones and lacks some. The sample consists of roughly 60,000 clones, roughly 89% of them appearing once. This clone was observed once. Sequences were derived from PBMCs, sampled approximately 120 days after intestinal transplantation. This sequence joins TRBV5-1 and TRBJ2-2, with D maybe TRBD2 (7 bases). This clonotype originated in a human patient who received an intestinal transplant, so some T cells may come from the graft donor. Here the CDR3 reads CASSLYGGRGELFF. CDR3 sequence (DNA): TGCGCCAGCAGCTTGTACGGGGGGCGAGGGGAGCTGTTTTTT.